The rows below give T cell receptor beta chains drawn from one sample of a study of regulatory T cells in long-lasting Graves disease. TCRdb reanalysed the multiplex PCR reads using MiXCR and keeps one entry per CDR3 protein. The sample includes 300,000 to 400,000 distinct CDR3 sequences, around a fifth of them seen just once. The sequencing used peripheral blood mononuclear cells (PBMCs), collected when the disease was refractory, from a patient treated with antithyroid drugs. These receptors all stem from a female donor with Graves disease. Each CDR3 is given with its conserved first and last residue. D genes are given only for firm matches. Part of the rows lack a size; the others show once, few, many or a class for expanded clones.

V	J	size	D	DNA	CDR3
TRBV29-1	TRBJ1-4	-	-	TGCAGCGTTGCTGATGAAAAACTGTTTTTT	CSVADEKLFF
TRBV7-2	TRBJ2-5	many	-	TGTGCCAGCAGCTCTTGGCGGGAGACCCAGTACTTC	CASSSWRETQYF
TRBV6-1	TRBJ2-5	many	-	TGTGCCAGCAGTCGCCGGTTACAAGAGACCCAGTACTTC	CASSRRLQETQYF
TRBV7-3	TRBJ1-6	-	-	TGTGCCAGCAGCCTTACTGGGGGCCACAATTCACCCCTCCACTTT	CASSLTGGHNSPLHF
TRBV7-8	TRBJ2-2	few	-	TGTGCCAGCAGCTTATCATCGGGACGATTAACCGGGGAGCTGTTTTTT	CASSLSSGRLTGELFF
TRBV14	TRBJ1-1	-	TRBD1	TGTGCCAGCAGCCAAGACCCGACAGGGCGAGGAGCTTTCTTT	CASSQDPTGRGAFF
TRBV2	TRBJ1-4	many	TRBD1	TGTGCCAGCAGTCCAGACAGGGGGCGGCAGGAAAAACTGTTTTTT	CASSPDRGRQEKLFF
TRBV11-2	TRBJ2-3	many	TRBD1	TGTGCCAGCAGCTTAGGACAGGGGGCTCGTGATACGCAGTATTTT	CASSLGQGARDTQYF
TRBV10-3	TRBJ2-7	few	-	TGTGCCATCAGTGACCGGGGATTTAGCTCCTACGAGCAGTACTTC	CAISDRGFSSYEQYF
TRBV6-2/TRBV6-3	TRBJ2-4	-	TRBD2	TGTGCCAGCAGCCCATATCGCAGCGGGAGCGCCAAAAACATTCAGTACTTC	CASSPYRSGSAKNIQYF
TRBV5-5	TRBJ2-2	few	TRBD2	TGTGCCAGCACCCATGTCCCCTTTAGCGGGAGTTACACCGGGGAGCTGTTTTTT	CASTHVPFSGSYTGELFF
TRBV3-1	TRBJ1-1	few	TRBD1	TGTGCCAGCAGCCTTCGGACAGGCTCGTTAGCTTTCTTT	CASSLRTGSLAFF
TRBV5-1	TRBJ1-4	few	TRBD1	TGCGCCAGCAGCCCTAATCCGGGACAGCTTAATGAAAAACTGTTTTTT	CASSPNPGQLNEKLFF
TRBV28	TRBJ2-5	many	-	TGTGCCAGCAGTCCCCCCTTCGGCAGGGGGGGAGCGGAGACCCAGTACTTC	CASSPPFGRGGAETQYF
TRBV19	TRBJ1-1	-	-	TGTGCCAGTAGTCCTTGGACAGCCGCACCTTCTGAAGCTTTCTTT	CASSPWTAAPSEAFF
TRBV5-1	TRBJ1-3	few	-	TGCGCCAGCAGCTCGGTGGGGTACTCTGGAAACACCATATATTTT	CASSSVGYSGNTIYF
TRBV12-5	TRBJ2-5	many	TRBD1	TGTGCTAGTGGTTTGGTTTCCCCGGGACAGTATTTTGAGACCCAGTACTTC	CASGLVSPGQYFETQYF
TRBV4-2	TRBJ2-7	many	-	TGTGCCAGCAGCCAAGACGTCGCCTACGAGCAGTACTTC	CASSQDVAYEQYF
TRBV5-1	TRBJ2-7	many	-	TGCGCCAGCAGCTTGGACTTTGGGTATACGAACGAGCAGTACTTC	CASSLDFGYTNEQYF
TRBV29-1	TRBJ2-3	once	-	TGCAGCGTTGACGCCTGGGGCGGTAGCACAGATACGCAGTATTTT	CSVDAWGGSTDTQYF
TRBV10-2	TRBJ1-4	-	-	TGCGCCAGCAGTGACCCCTTTGGGGGTGGGGGCACAACTAATGAAAAACTGTTTTTT	CASSDPFGGGGTTNEKLFF
TRBV6-1	TRBJ2-5	many	-	TGTGCCAGCACAGAAACAGGGAGGGGAGAGACCCAGTACTTC	CASTETGRGETQYF